This TCR beta chain was profiled in a study of human T cells and chemical hapten exposure. Study-wide context: From small differences in pooled library volume came most of the variation in per-sample TCR yields. General observations from the study: DPC sensitization produced no change in TCRs with frequency above 1 in 1000.

Someone pulled total RNA out of unfractionated whole blood. For the library, individual cDNA molecules each received unique molecular identifiers. A single record per CDR3 protein comes from TCRdb applying MiXCR to the 5' RACE reads. The profile shows approximately 80,000 distinct CDR3 sequences, roughly 15% of them singletons. About this clonotype itself: Its antigen remains unidentified.

V was clipped by 2 bases and J by 0 bases, with 11 bases between them. The CDR3 runs 15 residues. The germline V gene has CDR1 GTSNPN and CDR2 SVGIG (reference sequence). This TCR derives from a female donor in good health. The J gene is TRBJ1-5, the V gene TRBV30; D unresolved. The DNA for the CDR3 is TGTGCCTGGAGTCGAGGCCTATATAGCAATCAGCCCCAGCATTTT. Protein product: CAWSRGLYSNQPQHF.